A selection of T cell receptor beta chains follows, all from one sample in a study of cytomegalovirus exposure and HLA in healthy donors. The table came from immunoSEQ multiplex PCR; TCRdb's copy has only in-frame clones and leaves some out. This table has roughly 120,000 clones, 65% to 75% appearing once. The sample taken for sequencing was PBMCs. Receptors were obtained from a woman aged 40 to 50 in good health and CMV-seropositive. Each CDR3 is given with its conserved first and last residue. D genes are given only for firm matches.

J | V | D | CDR3
TRBJ2-6 | TRBV27 | NA | CASSPTPGVAGANVLTF
TRBJ1-3 | TRBV4-1 | NA | CASSQEGASGNTIYF
NA | TRBV6-5 | TRBD1 | CASSGTGTYEQYF
TRBJ2-7 | TRBV29-1 | NA | CSVGQGIDNEQYF
TRBJ2-7 | TRBV4-2 | TRBD2 | CASSQVGLAGAEQYF
TRBJ2-3 | TRBV6-1 | NA | CASSEDSPTDTQYF
TRBJ1-1 | TRBV5-1 | NA | CASSLRGPEAFF
TRBJ1-4 | TRBV15 | TRBD1 | CATADRRANEKLFF
TRBJ2-2 | TRBV7-9 | NA | CASSPPGTGELFF
TRBJ2-1 | TRBV7-6 | NA | CASSPRQGWGEQFF
TRBJ2-7 | TRBV18 | NA | CASSPVESSYEQYF
TRBJ1-5 | TRBV2 | NA | CASSETRSYRHF
TRBJ2-3 | TRBV7-9 | TRBD2 | CASSFAGGLSDTQYF
TRBJ2-7 | TRBV4-1 | NA | CASSQVQGNYEQYF
TRBJ2-1 | TRBV11-3 | TRBD1 | CASSLERGGGNEQFF
TRBJ2-7 | TRBV2 | TRBD1 | CATPTGSSYEQYF
TRBJ1-3 | TRBV19 | TRBD1 | CASSMGRGVGNTIYF
TRBJ1-5 | TRBV30 | NA | CAWSYGQKQPQHF
TRBJ1-1 | TRBV7-3 | NA | CASSLLGRGLTEAFF
TRBJ2-7 | TRBV7-2 | TRBD2 | CASSLIGRASEQYF
TRBJ1-6 | TRBV5-4 | NA | CASSPGQSSYNSPLHF
TRBJ2-7 | TRBV7-2 | NA | CASSPLGGSGVNEQYF
TRBJ2-3 | TRBV27 | TRBD2 | CASSFGRGGADTQYF
TRBJ1-2 | TRBV18 | NA | CASSPSEDYGYTF
TRBJ1-4 | TRBV23-1 | NA | CASRGAGVDEKLFF
TRBJ1-1 | TRBV19 | TRBD1 | CASSMGQGTEAFF
TRBJ2-5 | TRBV30 | TRBD2 | CAWSSLRLAGGQETQYF
TRBJ1-1 | TRBV5-1 | NA | CASSFSSTEAFF
TRBJ2-1 | TRBV19 | TRBD1 | CASSTVTGGGEQFF
TRBJ1-1 | TRBV19 | NA | CASSTTVNTEAFF
TRBJ2-1 | TRBV7-9 | TRBD2 | CASRRTGTSGQYNEQFF
TRBJ1-6 | TRBV4-1 | NA | CASSQVTRVNNSPLHF
TRBJ1-3 | TRBV7-6 | TRBD1 | CASSLEVTGSGNTIYF
TRBJ1-5 | TRBV6-5 | TRBD1 | CASTEDRHSNQPQHF
TRBJ2-3 | TRBV7-2 | NA | CASSLNRVGQWDTQYF
TRBJ2-7 | TRBV11-2 | NA | CASSLDLGLSYEQYF
TRBJ2-5 | TRBV18 | NA | CASSPRTVRQETQYF
TRBJ1-4 | TRBV5-6 | TRBD1 | CASSLLADRANEKLFF
TRBJ2-1 | TRBV19 | NA | CASSMRTTYNEQFF
TRBJ2-5 | TRBV7-8 | NA | CASSLNGGGPRQETQYF
TRBJ2-7 | TRBV5-6 | NA | CASSFWGDYEQYF
TRBJ2-7 | TRBV19 | TRBD1 | CASSLDRGYEQYF
TRBJ2-2 | TRBV5-6 | TRBD2 | CAGRGLGGTGELFF
TRBJ2-3 | TRBV27 | TRBD1 | CASTRTGWDTQYF
TRBJ2-7 | TRBV28 | NA | CASSFGTRRTYEQYF
TRBJ2-1 | TRBV11-2 | TRBD2 | CASSRLAGGPPFF
TRBJ2-2 | TRBV21-1 | NA | CASSKINNSNTGELFF
TRBJ2-3 | TRBV2 | NA | CASRDSLSQYF
TRBJ1-2 | TRBV7-9 | TRBD1 | CASSLAGQGYGYTF